This T cell receptor beta chain originates from a study of shared clonotypes between healthy human individuals. Turning to the study itself: The plates for each donor numbered three CD4 naive, three CD4 memory, two CD8 naive and one CD8 memory.

Template for every sorted-subset replicate PCR totaled about 0.2 ug DNA, 25,000 to 30,000 T cell genomes. Clones were sequenced by immunoSEQ multiplex PCR, and TCRdb holds only the in-frame ones, with some missing. Among roughly 1 million clones listed, around 82% were seen once. Details on this clone: Its antigen is unknown.

CD4+ cells yielded CD45RA+ naive and CD45RA-negative memory subsets. Study results and caveats: In contrast to clonotypes shared by all four donors, non-shared clonotypes had lower generation probabilities.

Trimming cost V 1 base and J 5 bases; bases outside gene matches: 8. This CDR3 comprises 15 residues. In germline, CDR1 is SGDLS, CDR2 YYNGEE. Sequences were obtained from memory CD4+ T cells from PBMCs. Subset defined: CD45RA-negative fraction. This TCR derives from a man younger than 30 in good health. Some clones in this sample may be carry-over from other donors' samples. The chain couples TRBV9 to TRBJ1-1, with 7 positions matching TRBD1. CDR3 residues: CASSVMLTGWTEAFF. CDR3 coding DNA: TGTGCCAGCAGCGTAATGCTGACAGGGTGGACTGAAGCTTTCTTT.